The 11 T cell receptor beta chains presented below share a single source sample, sequenced in a study of cytomegalovirus exposure and HLA in healthy donors. A multiplex PCR was run with 60 Vbeta primers and 13 Jbeta primers. Sequencing was performed with immunoSEQ multiplex PCR; in TCRdb, only in-frame clones are kept and a portion is missing. The sample shows 150,000 to 200,000 clones, 80% of them seen only once. The sequenced sample was PBMCs. These receptors came from a woman between 40 and 50 years old in good health and CMV-seronegative.

This chain uses TRBV5-5 with TRBJ1-4; no reliable D call. This CDR3 region has 17 residues. CDR1 and CDR2 from the germline V gene are SGHKS and YYEKEE (reference sequence). V was clipped by 0 bases and J by 0 bases, with 12 bases between them. CDR3 coding DNA: TGTGCCAGCAGCTTGGCCGACCAGCGACCAACTAATGAAAAACTGTTTTTT. As protein: CASSLADQRPTNEKLFF.

The rearrangement uses TRBV27 and TRBJ1-2; D is unresolved. Per the germline V gene, CDR1 is MNHEY and CDR2 is SMNVEV (reference sequence). Trimming removed 0 bases from V and 5 bases from J, with 16 bases in between. The CDR3 has 16 amino acids. CDR3 protein: CASSLSPLQSFYGYTF. DNA for the CDR3: TGTGCCAGCAGTTTATCCCCGTTACAGTCTTTTTATGGCTACACCTTC.

The chain employs TRBV2 and TRBJ2-1, with 9 bases that match TRBD2. This CDR3 is 14 amino acids long. Trimming at V came to 6 bases and at J to 4 bases, leaving 4 bases not matched to a gene. CDR1 is SNHLY, CDR2 FYNNEI, per germline. The CDR3 protein is CASRSGRRYNEQFF. The DNA of the CDR3 is TGTGCCAGCAGGAGCGGGAGGCGATACAATGAGCAGTTCTTC.

This clone was recorded only once. This rearrangement joins TRBV10-3 to TRBJ2-5; D is unclear. V lost 8 bases and J lost 1, with 8 bases in between. The CDR3 totals 12 residues. CDR1 is ENHRY, CDR2 SYGVKD, per germline. Here the CDR3 reads CAIATGQETQYF. The CDR3 region has the DNA TGTGCCATCGCCACCGGCCAAGAGACCCAGTACTTC.

The chain carries TRBV6-1 and TRBJ2-7, with D possibly matching TRBD2 (6 bases). V was clipped by 2 bases and J by 4 bases, with 15 bases between them. The CDR3 has 15 residues. CDR1 and CDR2 from the germline V gene are MNHNS and SASEGT. The CDR3 region is CASSENELARYEQYF. CDR3 nucleotide sequence: TGTGCCAGCAGTGAAAACGAACTAGCCCGTTACGAGCAGTACTTC.

On this clone itself: Its ends do not fully match the called genes, so a read error is possible. The chain couples TRBV11-2 to TRBJ2-2; D is uncertain. The CDR3 runs 15 residues. CDR1 is SGHAT and CDR2 is FQNNGV in the germline V gene. This chain's CDR3 is CASRLAFSDTGELFF. The CDR3 DNA follows: TGTGCCAGCAGGTTAGCCTTCTCCGACACCGGGGAGCTGTTTTTT.

This clone was found once. V usage is TRBV7-8 and J usage is TRBJ2-7; no clear D gene. The germline V gene has CDR1 SGHVS and CDR2 FQNEAQ. V gave up 1 base and J gave up 4 bases, with 8 bases separating them. CDR3 size: 13 residues. CDR3 coding DNA: TGTGCCAGCAGCTTAGTTCTAGGTTACGAGCAGTACTTC. It yields the protein CASSLVLGYEQYF.

The V and J genes are TRBV7-2 and TRBJ2-3; no clear D gene. Germline-derived CDR1 and CDR2 are SGHTA and FQGNSA. Trimming removed 1 base from V and 6 bases from J, with 5 bases in between. CDR3 length: 12 amino acids. CDR3 DNA sequence: TGTGCCAGCAGCTTAGATCGGGATACGCAGTATTTT. As protein: CASSLDRDTQYF.

This clone showed up just a few times. The rearrangement links TRBV9 to TRBJ2-3, with 10 bases aligning to TRBD2. The germline CDR1 and CDR2 sequences are SGDLS and YYNGEE. The CDR3 has 15 residues. V was clipped by 6 bases and J by 1 base; unmatched bases: 5. The CDR3 DNA sequence: TGTGCCAGCACCCGAAGCGGGAGGGGCACAGATACGCAGTATTTT. This encodes CASTRSGRGTDTQYF.

The rearrangement joins TRBV28 to TRBJ2-7, with a possible D match to TRBD1 (6 bases). Germline V CDR1 and CDR2: MDHEN, SYDVKM. This CDR3 has 13 residues. Trimming removed 6 bases at V and 5 bases at J, with 14 bases between. The CDR3 nucleotides read TGTGCCAGCAGCCTACAGGGTGGAGACGAGCAGTACTTC. Translating gives CASSLQGGDEQYF.

This chain connects TRBV9 to TRBJ2-1, with 8 bases that match TRBD1. This CDR3 has 15 amino acids. V lost 4 bases to trimming and J lost 2 bases; unmatched junction nucleotides: 5. The germline gives CDR1 SGDLS, CDR2 YYNGEE. The CDR3 coding sequence is TGTGCCAGCAGCCCCGGGACAGGTACCTACAATGAGCAGTTCTTC. Its translation is CASSPGTGTYNEQFF.